The entry below gives a single TCR beta chain sequence along with its context. Antigen specificity is unknown. A CD45RO/CCR7/CD25/CD127/CD95/CD27 panel sorted naive, central memory, regulatory and stem cell-like memory CD4+ cells. The data are from a study of beta chain features in type 1 diabetes. Overall study findings and caveats: Researchers reported that naive, central memory and Treg TCRB repertoires appeared more similar in patients than in healthy donors.

What was sequenced were expressed TCRB transcripts, since all of the isolated RNA had been reverse transcribed. Data came from immunoSEQ multiplex PCR; TCRdb stores just in-frame clones and leaves some out. The sample contains about 620,000 clones, 15% to 17% of which appear only once. Germline V lookup: CDR1 SGDLS, CDR2 YYNGEE. The CDR3 is 13 amino acids. The ends were cut back, 4 bases at V and 3 bases at J, with 10 bases in the middle. This chain connects TRBV9 to TRBJ1-2, with D possibly TRBD1 on 5 matching bases. This clonotype was sampled from a man between 18 and 35 years old in good health. Sequencing input: naive CD4+ T cells from blood. CDR3 nucleotide sequence: TGTGCCAGCAGCACCAGGGTAGACTATGGCTACACCTTC. Translated, it gives CASSTRVDYGYTF. The variable domain in full, completed from reference TRBV9 and TRBJ1-2, reads DSGVTQTPKHLITATGQRVTLRCSPRSGDLSVYWYQQSLDQGLQFLIQYYNGEERAKGNILERFSAQQFPDLHSELNLSSLELGDSALYFCASSTRVDYGYTFGSGTRLTVV.